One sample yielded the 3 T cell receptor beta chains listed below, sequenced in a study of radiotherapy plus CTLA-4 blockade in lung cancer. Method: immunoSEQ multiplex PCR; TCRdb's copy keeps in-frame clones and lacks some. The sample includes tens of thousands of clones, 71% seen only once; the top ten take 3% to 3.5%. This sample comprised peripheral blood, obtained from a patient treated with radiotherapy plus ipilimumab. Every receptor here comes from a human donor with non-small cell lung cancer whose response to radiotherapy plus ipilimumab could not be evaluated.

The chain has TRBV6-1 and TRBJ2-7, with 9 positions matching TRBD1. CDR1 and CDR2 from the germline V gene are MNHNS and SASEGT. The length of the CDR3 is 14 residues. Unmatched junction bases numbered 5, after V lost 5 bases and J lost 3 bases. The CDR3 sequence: CASSPTGGFYEQYF. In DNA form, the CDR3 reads TGTGCCAGCAGTCCTACAGGGGGCTTCTACGAGCAGTACTTC.

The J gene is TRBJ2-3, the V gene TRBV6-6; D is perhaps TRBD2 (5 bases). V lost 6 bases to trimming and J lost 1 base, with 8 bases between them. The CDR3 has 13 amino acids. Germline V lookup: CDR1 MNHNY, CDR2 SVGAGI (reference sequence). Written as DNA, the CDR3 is TGTGCCAGCAGGACTACAGGCACAGATACGCAGTATTTT. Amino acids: CASRTTGTDTQYF.

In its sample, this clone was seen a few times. The CDR3 protein is CASSSTYPSYRGRGYTF. CDR3 DNA sequence: TGTGCCAGCAGTTCCACGTATCCTTCGTACAGGGGGCGCGGCTACACCTTC. The chain joins TRBV27 to TRBJ1-2; 9 nucleotides match TRBD1. CDR1 is MNHEY and CDR2 is SMNVEV in the germline V gene (reference sequence). With 4 bases clipped from V and 8 bases from J, the junction kept 17 bases outside the gene matches. The CDR3 contains 17 residues.